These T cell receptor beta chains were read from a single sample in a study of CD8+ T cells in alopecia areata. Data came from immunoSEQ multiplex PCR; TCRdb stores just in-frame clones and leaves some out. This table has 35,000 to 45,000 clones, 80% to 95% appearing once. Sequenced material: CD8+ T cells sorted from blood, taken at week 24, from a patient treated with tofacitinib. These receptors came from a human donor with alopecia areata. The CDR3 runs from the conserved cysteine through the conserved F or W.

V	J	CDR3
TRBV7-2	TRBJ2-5	CASRPPSGGLWETQYF
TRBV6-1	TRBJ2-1	CASSEELAGSDEQFF
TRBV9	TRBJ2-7	CASSVGGSPTYEQYF
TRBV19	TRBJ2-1	CASRLAGGDGQFF
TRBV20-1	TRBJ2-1	CSAEFNDEQFF
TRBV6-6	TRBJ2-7	CASSYIGQYEQYF
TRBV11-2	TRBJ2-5	CASSPVGGSETQYF
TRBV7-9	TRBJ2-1	CASSVLPKDEQFF
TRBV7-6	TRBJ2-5	CASSFHGGPPGETQYF
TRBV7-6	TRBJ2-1	CASSLDVTAFYNEQFF
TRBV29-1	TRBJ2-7	CSVEALDDVPGQGYDEQYF
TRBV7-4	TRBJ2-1	CASSFYNEQFF
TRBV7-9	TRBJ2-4	CASSPGVSKNIQYF
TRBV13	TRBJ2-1	CASSFTEDEQFF
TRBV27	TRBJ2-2	CASSHLGPNTGELFF
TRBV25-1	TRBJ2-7	CASSEFSEDPYEQYF
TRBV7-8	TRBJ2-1	CASSLLGDYNEQFF
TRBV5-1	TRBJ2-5	CASSPDRERLQETQYF
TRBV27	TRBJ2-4	CASSPFLDFPTVSKNIQYF
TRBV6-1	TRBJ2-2	CASNERDPGELFF
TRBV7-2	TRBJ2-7	CASSLDTGYYEQYF
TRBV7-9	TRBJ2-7	CASSPGGGQDAYEQYF
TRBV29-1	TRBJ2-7	CSAESYEQYF
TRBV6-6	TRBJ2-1	CASSYSVGLPEQFF
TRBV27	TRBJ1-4	CASRGYPNEKLFF
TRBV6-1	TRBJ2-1	CASSAGESQEQFF
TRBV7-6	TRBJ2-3	CASSLGADTQYF
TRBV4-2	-	CASSQGNSREQYF
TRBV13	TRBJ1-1	CASSTRGTGVSEAFF
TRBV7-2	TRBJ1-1	CASTTGAGGRDTEAFF
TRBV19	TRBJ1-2	CASSIGQLDGYTF
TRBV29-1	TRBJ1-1	CSDIDRESAFF
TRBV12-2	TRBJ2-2	CASRVVAGDPAYTNTGELFF